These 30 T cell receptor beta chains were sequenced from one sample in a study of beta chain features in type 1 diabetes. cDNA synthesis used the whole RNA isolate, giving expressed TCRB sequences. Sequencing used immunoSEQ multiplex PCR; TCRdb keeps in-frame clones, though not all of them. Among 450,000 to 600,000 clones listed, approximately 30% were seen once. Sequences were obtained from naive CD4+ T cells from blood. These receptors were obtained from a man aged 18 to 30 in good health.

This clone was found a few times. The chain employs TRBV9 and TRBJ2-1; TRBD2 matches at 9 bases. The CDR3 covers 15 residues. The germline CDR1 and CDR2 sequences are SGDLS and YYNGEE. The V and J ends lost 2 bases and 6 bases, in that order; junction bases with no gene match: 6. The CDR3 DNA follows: TGTGCCAGCAGCGTTAGCGGGAGTCTGCTCAATGAGCAGTTCTTC. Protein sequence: CASSVSGSLLNEQFF.

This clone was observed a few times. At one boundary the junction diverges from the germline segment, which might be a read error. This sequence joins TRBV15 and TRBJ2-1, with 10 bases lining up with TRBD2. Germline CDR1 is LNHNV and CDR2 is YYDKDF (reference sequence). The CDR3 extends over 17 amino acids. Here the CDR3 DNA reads TGTGCCACCAGCAGTCGTCCGGGGCTAGCGGGAGACAAGGAGCAGTTCTTC. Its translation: CATSSRPGLAGDKEQFF.

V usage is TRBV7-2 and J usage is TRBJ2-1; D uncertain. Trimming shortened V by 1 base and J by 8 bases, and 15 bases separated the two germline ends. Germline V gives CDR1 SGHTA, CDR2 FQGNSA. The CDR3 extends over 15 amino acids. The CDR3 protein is CASSLGGSQTHEQFF. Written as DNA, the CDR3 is TGTGCCAGCAGCTTAGGTGGCAGCCAGACCCATGAGCAGTTCTTC.

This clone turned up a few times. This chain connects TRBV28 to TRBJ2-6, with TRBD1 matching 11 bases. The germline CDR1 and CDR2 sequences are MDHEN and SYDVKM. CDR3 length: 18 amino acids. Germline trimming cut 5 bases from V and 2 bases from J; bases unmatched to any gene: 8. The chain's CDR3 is CASSIPGQGGAGANVLTF. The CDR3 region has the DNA TGTGCCAGCAGTATTCCGGGACAGGGGGGGGCTGGGGCCAACGTCCTGACTTTC.

This CDR3 reads CSVESTSGRAYEQYF. In nucleotides, the CDR3 is TGCAGCGTTGAATCGACTAGCGGGAGGGCCTACGAGCAGTACTTC. The J gene is TRBJ2-7, the V gene TRBV29-1; 14 bases agree with TRBD2. The J segment lost 2 bases and the V segment lost 2 bases, leaving 2 bases of the junction unmatched. This CDR3 has 15 residues. Germline loops: CDR1 SQVTM, CDR2 ANQGSEA.

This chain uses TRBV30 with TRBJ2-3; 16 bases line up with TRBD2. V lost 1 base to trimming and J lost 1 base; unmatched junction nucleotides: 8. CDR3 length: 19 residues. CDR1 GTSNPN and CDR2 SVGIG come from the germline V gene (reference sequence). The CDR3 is CAWSGPGLAGGGGTDTQYF. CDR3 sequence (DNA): TGTGCCTGGAGTGGCCCGGGACTAGCGGGAGGGGGAGGCACAGATACGCAGTATTTT.

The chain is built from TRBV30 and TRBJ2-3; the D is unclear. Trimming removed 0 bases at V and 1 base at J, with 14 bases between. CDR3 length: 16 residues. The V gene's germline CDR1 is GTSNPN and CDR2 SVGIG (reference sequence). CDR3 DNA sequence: TGTGCCTGGAGTGTACGCAATGTGGCCGGCACAGATACGCAGTATTTT. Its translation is CAWSVRNVAGTDTQYF.

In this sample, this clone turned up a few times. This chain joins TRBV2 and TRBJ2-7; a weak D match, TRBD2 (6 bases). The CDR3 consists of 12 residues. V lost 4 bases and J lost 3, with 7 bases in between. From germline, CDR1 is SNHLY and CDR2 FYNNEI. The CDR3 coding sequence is TGTGCCAGCAGTGTGGACTACTACGAGCAGTACTTC. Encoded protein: CASSVDYYEQYF.

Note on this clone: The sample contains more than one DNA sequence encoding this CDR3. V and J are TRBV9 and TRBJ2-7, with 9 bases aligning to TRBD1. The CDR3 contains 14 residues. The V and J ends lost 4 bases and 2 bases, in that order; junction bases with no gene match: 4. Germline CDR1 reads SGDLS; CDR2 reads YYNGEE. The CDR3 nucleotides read TGTGCCAGCAGCCCAAGGGACAGGGCCTACGAGCAGTACTTC. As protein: CASSPRDRAYEQYF.

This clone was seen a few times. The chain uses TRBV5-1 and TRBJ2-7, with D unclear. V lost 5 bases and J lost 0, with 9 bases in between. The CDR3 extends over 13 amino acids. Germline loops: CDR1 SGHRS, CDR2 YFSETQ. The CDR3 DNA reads TGCGCCAGCAGTCGAGACACCTCCTACGAGCAGTACTTC. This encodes CASSRDTSYEQYF.

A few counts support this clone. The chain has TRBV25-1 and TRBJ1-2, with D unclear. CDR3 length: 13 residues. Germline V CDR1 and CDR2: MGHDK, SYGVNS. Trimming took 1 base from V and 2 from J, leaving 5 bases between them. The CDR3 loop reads CASSEWINYGYTF. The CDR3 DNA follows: TGTGCCAGCAGTGAATGGATAAACTATGGCTACACCTTC.

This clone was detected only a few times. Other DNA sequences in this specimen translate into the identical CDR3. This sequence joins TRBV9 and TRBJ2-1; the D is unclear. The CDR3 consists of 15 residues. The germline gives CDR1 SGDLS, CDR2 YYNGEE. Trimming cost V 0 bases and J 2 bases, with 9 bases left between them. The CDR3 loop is CASSVGVAAYNEQFF. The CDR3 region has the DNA TGTGCCAGCAGCGTAGGGGTAGCCGCCTACAATGAGCAGTTCTTC.

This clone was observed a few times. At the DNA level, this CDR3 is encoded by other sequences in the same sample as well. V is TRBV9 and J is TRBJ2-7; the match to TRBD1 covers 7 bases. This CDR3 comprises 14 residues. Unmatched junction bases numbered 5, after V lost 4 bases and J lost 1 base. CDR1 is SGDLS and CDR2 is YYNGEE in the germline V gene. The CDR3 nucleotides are TGTGCCAGCAGCCCGCGACAGGGATCCTACGAGCAGTACTTC. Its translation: CASSPRQGSYEQYF. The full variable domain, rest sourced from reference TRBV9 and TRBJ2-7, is DSGVTQTPKHLITATGQRVTLRCSPRSGDLSVYWYQQSLDQGLQFLIQYYNGEERAKGNILERFSAQQFPDLHSELNLSSLELGDSALYFCASSPRQGSYEQYFGPGTRLTVT.

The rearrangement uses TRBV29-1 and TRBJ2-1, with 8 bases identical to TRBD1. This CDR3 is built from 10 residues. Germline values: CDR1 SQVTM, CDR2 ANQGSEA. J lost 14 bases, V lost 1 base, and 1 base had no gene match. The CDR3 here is CSVEVDREFF. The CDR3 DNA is TGCAGCGTTGAAGTGGACAGGGAGTTCTTC.

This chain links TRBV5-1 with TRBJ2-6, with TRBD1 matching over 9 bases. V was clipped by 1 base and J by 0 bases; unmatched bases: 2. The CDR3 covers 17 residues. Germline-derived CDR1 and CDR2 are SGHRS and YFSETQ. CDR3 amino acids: CASSLRTGASGANVLTF. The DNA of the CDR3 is TGCGCCAGCAGCTTGAGGACAGGGGCCTCTGGGGCCAACGTCCTGACTTTC.

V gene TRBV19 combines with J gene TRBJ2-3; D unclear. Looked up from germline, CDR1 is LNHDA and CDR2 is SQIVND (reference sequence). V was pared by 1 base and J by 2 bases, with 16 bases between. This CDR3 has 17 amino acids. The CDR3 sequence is CASSIGGPAFHTDTQYF. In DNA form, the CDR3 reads TGTGCCAGTAGTATAGGTGGGCCAGCATTTCACACAGATACGCAGTATTTT. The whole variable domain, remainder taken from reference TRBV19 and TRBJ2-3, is DGGITQSPKYLFRKEGQNVTLSCEQNLNHDAMYWYRQDPGQGLRLIYYSQIVNDFQKGDIAEGYSVSREKKESFPLTVTSAQKNPTAFYLCASSIGGPAFHTDTQYFGPGTRLTVL.

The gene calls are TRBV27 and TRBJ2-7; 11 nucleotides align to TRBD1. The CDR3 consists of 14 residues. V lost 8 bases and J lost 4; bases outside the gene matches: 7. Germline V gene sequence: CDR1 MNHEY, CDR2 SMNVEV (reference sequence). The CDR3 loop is CASCRTGGWYEQYF. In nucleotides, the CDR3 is TGTGCCAGCTGCAGGACAGGGGGCTGGTACGAGCAGTACTTC.

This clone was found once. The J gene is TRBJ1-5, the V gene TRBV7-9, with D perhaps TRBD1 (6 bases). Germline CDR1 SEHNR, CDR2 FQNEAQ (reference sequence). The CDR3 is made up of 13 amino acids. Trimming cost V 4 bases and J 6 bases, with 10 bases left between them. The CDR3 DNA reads TGTGCCAGCAGCTCCGGGACAATTCAGCCCCAGCATTTT. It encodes CASSSGTIQPQHF.

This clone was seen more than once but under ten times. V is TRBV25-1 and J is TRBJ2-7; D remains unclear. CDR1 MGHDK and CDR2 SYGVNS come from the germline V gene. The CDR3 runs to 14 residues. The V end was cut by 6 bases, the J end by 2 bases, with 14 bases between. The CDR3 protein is CASSPRVSTYEQYF. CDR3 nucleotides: TGTGCCAGCAGCCCCAGAGTTAGCACCTACGAGCAGTACTTC.

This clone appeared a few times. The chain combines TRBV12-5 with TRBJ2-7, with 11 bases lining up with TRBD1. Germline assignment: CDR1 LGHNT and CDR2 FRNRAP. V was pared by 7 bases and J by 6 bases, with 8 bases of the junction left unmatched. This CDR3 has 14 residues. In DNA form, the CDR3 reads TGTGCTAGTGCCAACCTCGGACAGGGGGCCGAGCAGTACTTC. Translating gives CASANLGQGAEQYF.

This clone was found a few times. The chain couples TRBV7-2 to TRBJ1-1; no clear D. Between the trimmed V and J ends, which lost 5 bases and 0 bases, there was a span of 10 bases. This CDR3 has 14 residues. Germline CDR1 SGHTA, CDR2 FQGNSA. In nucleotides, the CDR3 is TGTGCCAGCAGCCCGCGGGCCTTGAACACTGAAGCTTTCTTT. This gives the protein CASSPRALNTEAFF.

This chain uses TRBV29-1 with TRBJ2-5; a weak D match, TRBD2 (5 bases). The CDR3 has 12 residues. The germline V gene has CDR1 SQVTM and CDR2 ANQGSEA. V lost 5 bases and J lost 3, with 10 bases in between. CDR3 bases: TGCAGCGTTACGCTAGCTGAAGAGACCCAGTACTTC. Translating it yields CSVTLAEETQYF.

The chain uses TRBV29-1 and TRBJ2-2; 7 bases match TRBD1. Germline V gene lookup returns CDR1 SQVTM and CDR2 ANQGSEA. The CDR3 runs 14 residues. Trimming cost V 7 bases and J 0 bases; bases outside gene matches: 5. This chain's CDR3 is CSGRQGPNTGELFF. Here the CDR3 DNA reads TGCAGCGGTCGACAGGGACCGAACACCGGGGAGCTGTTTTTT.

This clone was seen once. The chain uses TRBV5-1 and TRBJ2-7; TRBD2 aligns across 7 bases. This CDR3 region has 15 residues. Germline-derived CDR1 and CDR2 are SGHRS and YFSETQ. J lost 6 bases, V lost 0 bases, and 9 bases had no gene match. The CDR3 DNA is TGCGCCAGCAGCTTGGCCGAAGGGAGGGCCGGCGAGCAGTACTTC. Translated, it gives CASSLAEGRAGEQYF.

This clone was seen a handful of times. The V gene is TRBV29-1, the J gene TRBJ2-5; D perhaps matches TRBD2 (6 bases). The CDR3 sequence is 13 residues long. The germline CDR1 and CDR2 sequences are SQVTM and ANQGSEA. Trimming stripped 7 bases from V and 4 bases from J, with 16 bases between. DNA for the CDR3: TGCAGCGGGCGAACGGGAGCCCGAGAGACCCAGTACTTC. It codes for CSGRTGARETQYF.

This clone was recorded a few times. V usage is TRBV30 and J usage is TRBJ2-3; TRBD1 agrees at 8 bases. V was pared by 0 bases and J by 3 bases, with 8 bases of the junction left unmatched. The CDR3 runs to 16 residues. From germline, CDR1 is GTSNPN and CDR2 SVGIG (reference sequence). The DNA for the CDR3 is TGTGCCTGGAGTGTCAAACAGGGGGTTGGGACAGATACGCAGTATTTT. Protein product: CAWSVKQGVGTDTQYF.

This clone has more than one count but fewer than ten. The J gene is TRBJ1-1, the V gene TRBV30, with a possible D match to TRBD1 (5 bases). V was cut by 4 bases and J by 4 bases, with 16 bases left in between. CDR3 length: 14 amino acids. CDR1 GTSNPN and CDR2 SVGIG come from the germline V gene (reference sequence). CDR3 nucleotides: TGTGCCTGGAAACCCTCACAAAGGGGCACTGAAGCTTTCTTT. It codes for CAWKPSQRGTEAFF.

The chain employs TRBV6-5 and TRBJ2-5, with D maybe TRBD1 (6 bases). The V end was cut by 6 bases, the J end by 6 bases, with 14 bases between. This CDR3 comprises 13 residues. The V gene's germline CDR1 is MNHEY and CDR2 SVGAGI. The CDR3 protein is CASSLQGGKTQYF. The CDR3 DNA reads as TGTGCCAGCAGCCTACAGGGTGGGAAGACCCAGTACTTC.

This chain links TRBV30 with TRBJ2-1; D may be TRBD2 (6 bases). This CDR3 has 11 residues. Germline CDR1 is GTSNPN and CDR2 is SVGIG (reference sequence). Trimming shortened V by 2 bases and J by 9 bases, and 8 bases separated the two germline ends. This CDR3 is CAWSTGAEQFF. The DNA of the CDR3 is TGTGCCTGGAGTACGGGAGCTGAGCAGTTCTTC.

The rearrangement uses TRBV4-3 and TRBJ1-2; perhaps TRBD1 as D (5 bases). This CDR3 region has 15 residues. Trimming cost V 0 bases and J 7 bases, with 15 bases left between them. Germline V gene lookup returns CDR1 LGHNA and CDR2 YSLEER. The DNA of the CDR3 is TGCGCCAGCAGCCAAGATGGGGCAGGCTGGAGTGGCTACACCTTC. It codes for CASSQDGAGWSGYTF.